The 20 T cell receptor beta chains reported below all come from one sample, sequenced in a study of blood T cell repertoires in COVID-19. Method: immunoSEQ multiplex PCR; TCRdb's copy keeps in-frame clones and lacks some. Of about 120,000 clones detected, about nine tenths appear once; the ten largest clones hold roughly 2%. What was sequenced was peripheral blood. The origin of the receptors is a human donor with active COVID-19. The donor label of this sample is uncertain.

V gene TRBV15 combines with J gene TRBJ2-7, with D perhaps matching TRBD2 (5 bases). This CDR3 spans 12 amino acids. Trimming removed 4 bases from V and 7 bases from J, with 11 bases in between. Germline CDR1 is LNHNV and CDR2 is YYDKDF (reference sequence). The chain's CDR3 is CATSTKGGEQYF. In nucleotides, the CDR3 is TGTGCCACCAGCACGAAGGGCGGGGAGCAGTACTTC.

The chain joins TRBV5-1 to TRBJ1-2, with D possibly TRBD1 on 5 matching bases. This CDR3 is 14 amino acids long. The germline CDR1 and CDR2 sequences are SGHRS and YFSETQ. V lost 7 bases and J lost 1, with 14 bases in between. This CDR3 is CASRTGDLNYGYTF. The CDR3 DNA is TGCGCCAGCCGGACGGGGGACCTTAACTATGGCTACACCTTC.

The chain employs TRBV7-2 and TRBJ2-3; 12 nucleotides agree with TRBD2. Looked up from germline, CDR1 is SGHTA and CDR2 is FQGNSA. V dropped 1 base and J dropped 4; count of bases not matched to a gene: 6. The CDR3 extends over 17 amino acids. As DNA, the CDR3 is TGTGCCAGCAGCTTAGGGCTAGCGGGGGGGAGCGCAGATACGCAGTATTTT. Translating it yields CASSLGLAGGSADTQYF.

As DNA, the CDR3 is TGTGCCAGCAGTTTCCTCGACAGAAGCAATCAGCCCCAGCATTTT. This translates into CASSFLDRSNQPQHF. The chain recombines TRBV28 with TRBJ1-5; possibly TRBD1 for D (5 bases). Germline V gene data show CDR1 as MDHEN and CDR2 as SYDVKM. V was clipped by 3 bases and J by 1 base, with 10 bases between them. The CDR3 consists of 15 residues.

This clone was seen just once. The chain joins TRBV10-3 to TRBJ1-3, with D unclear. V lost 2 bases, J lost 1 base, and 6 bases lay in between. Germline lookup yields CDR1 ENHRY and CDR2 SYGVKD. The CDR3 loop spans 14 amino acids. CDR3 DNA sequence: TGTGCCATCAGTGAGGAGGGTTCTGGAAACACCATATATTTT. Amino acid sequence: CAISEEGSGNTIYF.

The chain couples TRBV9 to TRBJ2-1; 15 bases agree with TRBD2. The CDR3 consists of 17 residues. The germline V gene encodes CDR1 SGDLS and CDR2 YYNGEE. Trimming took 2 bases from V and 8 from J; bases not matched to a gene: 8. The CDR3 region is CASSVLGLAGGLDEQFF. CDR3 nucleotide sequence: TGTGCCAGCAGCGTTTTAGGACTAGCGGGGGGGTTGGATGAGCAGTTCTTC.

The rearrangement uses TRBV20-1 and TRBJ2-7, with D possibly TRBD2 on 5 matching bases. The CDR3 has 11 residues. V lost 3 bases to trimming and J lost 4 bases, with 7 bases between them. Looked up from germline, CDR1 is DFQATT and CDR2 is SNEGSKA (reference sequence). This CDR3 is CSASTSYEQYF. The CDR3 DNA reads TGCAGTGCTAGCACTAGTTACGAGCAGTACTTC.

This sequence joins TRBV5-8 and TRBJ2-2; a weak D match, TRBD2 (5 bases). CDR3 length equals 11 residues. CDR1 is SGHTS, CDR2 YDEGEE, per germline. V was shortened by 5 bases and J by 6 bases, with 5 bases between the two germline ends. The CDR3 here is CASRRAGELFF. The CDR3 DNA sequence: TGTGCCAGCAGGCGGGCCGGGGAGCTGTTTTTT.

The chain has TRBV10-3 and TRBJ2-1, with TRBD1 matching over 8 bases. Trimming removed 4 bases from V and 8 bases from J; junction bases left unmatched: 1. Germline V gives CDR1 ENHRY, CDR2 SYGVKD. The CDR3 contains 12 residues. The CDR3 DNA sequence: TGTGCCATCAGTGGACAGGGGTATGAGCAGTTCTTC. Protein sequence: CAISGQGYEQFF.

The V call is TRBV19, the J call TRBJ2-5, with D possibly being TRBD1 (6 bases). Germline V gene data show CDR1 as LNHDA and CDR2 as SQIVND (reference sequence). The CDR3 runs 15 residues. Trimming left V 6 bases short and J 5 bases short, with 19 bases between. The CDR3 DNA follows: TGTGCCAGTAGCCTTGGACAGAGGGTAGGGGAGACCCAGTACTTC. This sequence encodes CASSLGQRVGETQYF.

For this clone: Other nucleotide sequences in the sample specify the same CDR3. The chain combines TRBV19 with TRBJ1-1; TRBD1 might be the D (6 bases). Germline V CDR1 and CDR2: LNHDA, SQIVND (reference sequence). The CDR3 extends over 12 amino acids. V gave up 4 bases and J gave up 5 bases, with 8 bases separating them. The CDR3 here is CASSTGVTEAFF. The CDR3 DNA sequence: TGTGCCAGTAGTACAGGGGTAACTGAAGCTTTCTTT.

V gene TRBV12-3 or TRBV12-4 combines with J gene TRBJ1-2, with 7 bases aligning to TRBD1. This CDR3 region has 13 residues. Trimming at V came to 5 bases and at J to 4 bases, leaving 4 bases not matched to a gene. CDR3 loop: CASSPTGAYGYTF. The CDR3 coding sequence is TGTGCCAGCAGTCCCACAGGGGCCTATGGCTACACCTTC.

V usage is TRBV24-1 and J usage is TRBJ2-1; TRBD1 matches 10 bases. With 0 bases clipped from V and 6 bases from J, the junction kept 4 bases outside the gene matches. The germline V gene has CDR1 KGHDR and CDR2 SFDVKD. The CDR3 loop spans 16 amino acids. CDR3 nucleotide sequence: TGTGCCACCAGTGATTTGGGGACAGGGGCGGGCAATGAGCAGTTCTTC. Translated: CATSDLGTGAGNEQFF.

This chain joins TRBV6-2 or TRBV6-3 and TRBJ1-1; the D gene is possibly TRBD1 (6 bases). Germline lookup yields CDR1 MNHEY and CDR2 SVGEGT. This CDR3 has 16 amino acids. V gave up 6 bases and J gave up 9 bases, with 26 bases separating them. As DNA, the CDR3 is TGTGCCAGCAGCCAAACAGGGTCTGGAGGAGCACTGAAAGCTTTCTTT. This sequence encodes CASSQTGSGGALKAFF.

J is TRBJ1-1 and V is TRBV20-1, with TRBD1 as a possible D gene (5 bases). CDR3 length: 12 amino acids. Germline V gene sequence: CDR1 DFQATT, CDR2 SNEGSKA (reference sequence). The V gene lost 3 bases and the J gene lost 10 bases, with 15 bases spanning the gap. Here the CDR3 DNA reads TGCAGTGCTAGTCACAGGCGTGGCGGAGCTTTCTTT. Residues: CSASHRRGGAFF.

The chain has TRBV30 and TRBJ2-3, with 8 nucleotides matching TRBD2. J lost 1 base, V lost 4 bases, and 4 bases had no gene match. This CDR3 has 14 residues. CDR1 and CDR2 (germline): GTSNPN, SVGIG (reference sequence). CDR3 sequence reads: CAWKRRGGTDTQYF. CDR3 in DNA: TGTGCCTGGAAACGGCGGGGGGGCACAGATACGCAGTATTTT.

The rearrangement joins TRBV4-2 to TRBJ2-3; tentatively, D is TRBD2 (5 bases). In germline, CDR1 is LGHNA, CDR2 YNFKEQ. The CDR3 consists of 15 residues. Trimming pared 0 bases from V and 3 bases from J, leaving 10 bases between. In DNA, the CDR3 is TGTGCCAGCAGCCAAGATGGGGAGTTAACAGATACGCAGTATTTT. Translating gives CASSQDGELTDTQYF.

The chain has TRBV5-1 and TRBJ2-3; TRBD1 agrees at 8 bases. Germline CDR1 and CDR2: SGHRS and YFSETQ. The CDR3 totals 13 residues. Losses at the gene ends were 4 bases for V and 3 bases for J; bases not matched to a gene: 1. The CDR3: CASSDRGTDTQYF. CDR3 DNA sequence: TGCGCCAGCAGCGACAGGGGAACAGATACGCAGTATTTT. Together with reference TRBV5-1 and TRBJ2-3, the CDR3 gives the full variable domain: KAGVTQTPRYLIKTRGQQVTLSCSPISGHRSVSWYQQTPGQGLQFLFEYFSETQRNKGNFPGRFSGRQFSNSRSEMNVSTLELGDSALYLCASSDRGTDTQYFGPGTRLTVL.

Notes on this clone: Other DNA sequences in the sample encode the same CDR3. V usage is TRBV5-4 and J usage is TRBJ2-5; 11 bases align to TRBD1. The trim removed 4 bases at V and 1 base at J, leaving 3 bases unmatched. The CDR3 spans 15 residues. The V gene's germline CDR1 is SGHNT and CDR2 YYREEE (reference sequence). The CDR3 sequence: CASSPDRGRQETQYF. DNA for the CDR3: TGTGCCAGCAGCCCGGACAGGGGGCGCCAAGAGACCCAGTACTTC. Full variable domain (outside the CDR3, taken from reference TRBV5-4 and TRBJ2-5): ETGVTQSPTHLIKTRGQQVTLRCSSQSGHNTVSWYQQALGQGPQFIFQYYREEENGRGNFPPRFSGLQFPNYSSELNVNALELDDSALYLCASSPDRGRQETQYFGPGTRLLVL.

V gene TRBV3-1 (or the pseudogene TRBV3-2) combines with J gene TRBJ1-1; 8 bases map to TRBD1. CDR3 length: 16 residues. Germline loops: CDR1 LGHDT, CDR2 YNNKEL (reference sequence). The trim removed 2 bases at V and 2 bases at J, leaving 7 bases unmatched. CDR3 in DNA: TGTGCCAGCAGCCAAATGACCGGACAGGGAAACACTGAAGCTTTCTTT. As protein: CASSQMTGQGNTEAFF.